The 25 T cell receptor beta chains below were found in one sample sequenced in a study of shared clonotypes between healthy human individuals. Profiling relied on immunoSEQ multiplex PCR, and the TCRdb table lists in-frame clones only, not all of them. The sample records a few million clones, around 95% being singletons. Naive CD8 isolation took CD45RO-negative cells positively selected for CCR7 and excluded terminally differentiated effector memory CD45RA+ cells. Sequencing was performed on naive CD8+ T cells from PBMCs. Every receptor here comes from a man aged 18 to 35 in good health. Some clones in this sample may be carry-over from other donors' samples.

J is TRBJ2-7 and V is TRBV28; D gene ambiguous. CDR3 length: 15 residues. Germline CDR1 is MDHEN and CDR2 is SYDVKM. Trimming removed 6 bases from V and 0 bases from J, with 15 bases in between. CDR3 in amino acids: CASRPGTGRSYEQYF. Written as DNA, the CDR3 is TGTGCCAGCAGGCCAGGAACGGGCCGCTCCTACGAGCAGTACTTC.

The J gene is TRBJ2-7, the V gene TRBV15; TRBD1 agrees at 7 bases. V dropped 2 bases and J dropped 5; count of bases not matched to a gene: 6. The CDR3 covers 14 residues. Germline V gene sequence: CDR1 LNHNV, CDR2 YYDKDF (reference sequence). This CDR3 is CATSRQTGSNEQYF. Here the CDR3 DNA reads TGTGCCACCAGCAGACAGACAGGGAGCAACGAGCAGTACTTC.

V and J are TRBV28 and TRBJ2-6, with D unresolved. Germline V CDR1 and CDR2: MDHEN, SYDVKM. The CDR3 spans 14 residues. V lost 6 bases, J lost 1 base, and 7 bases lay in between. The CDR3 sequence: CASRAVSGANVLTF. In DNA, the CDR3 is TGTGCCAGCAGAGCTGTATCTGGGGCCAACGTCCTGACTTTC.

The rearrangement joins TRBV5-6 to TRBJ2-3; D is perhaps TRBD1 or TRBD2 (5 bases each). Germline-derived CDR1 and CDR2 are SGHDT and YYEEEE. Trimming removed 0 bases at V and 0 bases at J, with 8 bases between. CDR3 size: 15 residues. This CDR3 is CASSLAGASTDTQYF. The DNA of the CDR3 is TGTGCCAGCAGCTTGGCCGGGGCTAGCACAGATACGCAGTATTTT. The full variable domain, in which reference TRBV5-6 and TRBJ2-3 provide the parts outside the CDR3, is DAGVTQSPTHLIKTRGQQVTLRCSPKSGHDTVSWYQQALGQGPQFIFQYYEEEERQRGNFPDRFSGHQFPNYSSELNVNALLLGDSALYLCASSLAGASTDTQYFGPGTRLTVL.

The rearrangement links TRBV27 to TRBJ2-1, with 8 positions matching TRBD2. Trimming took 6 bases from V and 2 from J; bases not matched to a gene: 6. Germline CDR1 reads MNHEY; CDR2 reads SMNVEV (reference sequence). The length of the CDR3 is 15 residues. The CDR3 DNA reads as TGTGCCAGCAGCCAAAGCGGGAGCCCCTACAATGAGCAGTTCTTC. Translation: CASSQSGSPYNEQFF.

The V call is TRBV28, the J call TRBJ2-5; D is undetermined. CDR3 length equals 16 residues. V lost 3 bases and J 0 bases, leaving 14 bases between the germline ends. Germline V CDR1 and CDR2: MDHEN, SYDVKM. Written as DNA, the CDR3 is TGTGCCAGCAGTTTTATGGGGTTACCTAACCAAGAGACCCAGTACTTC. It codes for CASSFMGLPNQETQYF.

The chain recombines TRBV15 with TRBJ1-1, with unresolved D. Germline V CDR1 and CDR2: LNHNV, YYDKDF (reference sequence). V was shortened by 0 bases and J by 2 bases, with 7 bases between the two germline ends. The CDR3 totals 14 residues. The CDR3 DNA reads TGTGCCACCAGCAGAGAGAGCTCCAACACTGAAGCTTTCTTT. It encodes CATSRESSNTEAFF. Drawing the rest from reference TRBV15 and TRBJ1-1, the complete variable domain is DAMVIQNPRYQVTQFGKPVTLSCSQTLNHNVMYWYQQKSSQAPKLLFHYYDKDFNNEADTPDNFQSRRPNTSFCFLDIRSPGLGDTAMYLCATSRESSNTEAFFGQGTRLTVV.

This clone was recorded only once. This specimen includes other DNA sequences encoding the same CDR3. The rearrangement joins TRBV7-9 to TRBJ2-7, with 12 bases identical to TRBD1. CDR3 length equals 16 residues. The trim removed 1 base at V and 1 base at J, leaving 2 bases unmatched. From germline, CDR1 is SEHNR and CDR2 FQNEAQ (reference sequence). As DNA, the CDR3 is TGTGCCAGCAGCTTAGTGGGACAGGGGGCTTCCTACGAGCAGTACTTC. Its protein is CASSLVGQGASYEQYF.

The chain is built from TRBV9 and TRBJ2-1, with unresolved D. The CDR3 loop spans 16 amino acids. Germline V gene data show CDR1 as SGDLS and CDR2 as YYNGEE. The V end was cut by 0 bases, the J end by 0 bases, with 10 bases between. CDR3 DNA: TGTGCCAGCAGCGTAGATGGCAGCCTCTCCTACAATGAGCAGTTCTTC. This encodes CASSVDGSLSYNEQFF.

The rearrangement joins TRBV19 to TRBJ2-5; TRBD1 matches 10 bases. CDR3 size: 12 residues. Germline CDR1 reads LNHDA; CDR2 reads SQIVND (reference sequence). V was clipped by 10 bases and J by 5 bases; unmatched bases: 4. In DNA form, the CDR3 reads TGTGCCACGACAGGGGGCGGCGAGACCCAGTACTTC. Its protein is CATTGGGETQYF.

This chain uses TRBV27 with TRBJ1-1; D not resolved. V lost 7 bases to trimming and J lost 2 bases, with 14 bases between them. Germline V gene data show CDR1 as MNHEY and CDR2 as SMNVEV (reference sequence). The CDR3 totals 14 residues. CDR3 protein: CASTHVGGNTEAFF. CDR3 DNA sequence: TGTGCCAGCACCCATGTGGGAGGAAACACTGAAGCTTTCTTT.

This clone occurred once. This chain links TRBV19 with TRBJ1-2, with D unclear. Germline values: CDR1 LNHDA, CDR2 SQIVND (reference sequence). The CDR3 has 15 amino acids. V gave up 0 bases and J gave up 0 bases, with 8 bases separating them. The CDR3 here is CASSIESEANYGYTF. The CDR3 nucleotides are TGTGCCAGTAGTATAGAGTCAGAAGCTAACTATGGCTACACCTTC.

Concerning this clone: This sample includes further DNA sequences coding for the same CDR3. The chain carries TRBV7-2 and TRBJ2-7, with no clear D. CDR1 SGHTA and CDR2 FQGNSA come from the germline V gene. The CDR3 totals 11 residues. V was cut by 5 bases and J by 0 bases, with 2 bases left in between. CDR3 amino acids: CASSPSYEQYF. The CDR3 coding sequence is TGTGCCAGCAGCCCCTCCTACGAGCAGTACTTC.

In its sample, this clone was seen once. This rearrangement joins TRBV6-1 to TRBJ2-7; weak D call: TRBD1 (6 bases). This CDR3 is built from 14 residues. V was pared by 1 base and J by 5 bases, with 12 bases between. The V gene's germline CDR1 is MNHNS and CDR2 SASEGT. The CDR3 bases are TGTGCCAGCAGTGAAGTCGGCAGGGGCCACGAGCAGTACTTC. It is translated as CASSEVGRGHEQYF.

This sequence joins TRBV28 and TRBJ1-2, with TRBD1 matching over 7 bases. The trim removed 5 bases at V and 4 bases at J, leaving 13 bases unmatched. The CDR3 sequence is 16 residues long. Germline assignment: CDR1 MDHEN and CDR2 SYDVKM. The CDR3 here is CASSLTLRQGSYGYTF. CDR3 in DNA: TGTGCCAGCAGTCTTACCCTTCGACAGGGCTCCTATGGCTACACCTTC.

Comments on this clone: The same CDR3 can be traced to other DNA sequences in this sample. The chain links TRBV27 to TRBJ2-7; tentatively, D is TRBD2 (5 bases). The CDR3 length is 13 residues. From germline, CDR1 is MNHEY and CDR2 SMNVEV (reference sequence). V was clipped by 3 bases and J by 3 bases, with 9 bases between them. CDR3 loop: CASSFGVSYEQYF. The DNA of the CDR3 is TGTGCCAGCAGTTTCGGGGTTAGCTACGAGCAGTACTTC.

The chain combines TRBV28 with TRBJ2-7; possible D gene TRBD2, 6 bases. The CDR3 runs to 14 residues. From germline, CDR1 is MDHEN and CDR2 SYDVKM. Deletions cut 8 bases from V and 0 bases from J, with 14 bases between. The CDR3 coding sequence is TGTGCCAGCTCCGGTGGGGGGAACTCCTACGAGCAGTACTTC. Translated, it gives CASSGGGNSYEQYF. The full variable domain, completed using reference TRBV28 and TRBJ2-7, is DVKVTQSSRYLVKRTGEKVFLECVQDMDHENMFWYRQDPGLGLRLIYFSYDVKMKEKGDIPEGYSVSREKKERFSLILESASTNQTSMYLCASSGGGNSYEQYFGPGTRLTVT.

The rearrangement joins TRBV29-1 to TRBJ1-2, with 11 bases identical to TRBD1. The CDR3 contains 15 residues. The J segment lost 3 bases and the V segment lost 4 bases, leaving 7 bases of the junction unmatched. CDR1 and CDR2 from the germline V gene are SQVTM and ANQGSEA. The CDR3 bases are TGCAGCGTTGGGACAGGGGGCCTTCGAGACTATGGCTACACCTTC. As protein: CSVGTGGLRDYGYTF.

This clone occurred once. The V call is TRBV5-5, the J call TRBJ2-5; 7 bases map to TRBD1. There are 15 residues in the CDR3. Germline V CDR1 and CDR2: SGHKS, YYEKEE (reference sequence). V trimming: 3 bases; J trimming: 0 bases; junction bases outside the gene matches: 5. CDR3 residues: CASSWIDRDQETQYF. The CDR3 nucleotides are TGTGCCAGCAGCTGGATCGACAGGGACCAAGAGACCCAGTACTTC.

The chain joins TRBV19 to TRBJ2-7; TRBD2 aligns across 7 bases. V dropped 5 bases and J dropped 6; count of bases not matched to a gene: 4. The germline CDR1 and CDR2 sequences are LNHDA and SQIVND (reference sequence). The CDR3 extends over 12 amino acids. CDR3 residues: CASSPSGGEQYF. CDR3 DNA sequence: TGTGCCAGTAGTCCTTCGGGGGGCGAGCAGTACTTC.

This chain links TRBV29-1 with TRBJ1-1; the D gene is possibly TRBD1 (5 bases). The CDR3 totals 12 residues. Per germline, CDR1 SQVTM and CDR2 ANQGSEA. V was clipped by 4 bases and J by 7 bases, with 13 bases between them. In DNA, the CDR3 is TGCAGCGTTGCGTCGGGGGGTGGTGAAGCTTTCTTT. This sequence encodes CSVASGGGEAFF.

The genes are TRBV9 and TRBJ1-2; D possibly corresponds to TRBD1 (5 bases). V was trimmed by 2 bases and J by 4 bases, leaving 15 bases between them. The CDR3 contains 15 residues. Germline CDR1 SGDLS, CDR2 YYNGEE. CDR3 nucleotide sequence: TGTGCCAGCAGCGTTAGGGCAGGGTGGGGCTATGGCTACACCTTC. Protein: CASSVRAGWGYGYTF.

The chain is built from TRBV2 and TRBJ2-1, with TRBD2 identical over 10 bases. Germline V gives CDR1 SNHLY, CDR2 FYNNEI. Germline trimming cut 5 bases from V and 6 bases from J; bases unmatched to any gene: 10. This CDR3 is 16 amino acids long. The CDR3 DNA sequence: TGTGCCAGCAGTAAAGATTCTAGCGGGAGAGTCAATGAGCAGTTCTTC. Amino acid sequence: CASSKDSSGRVNEQFF.

CDR3 amino acids: CASSLLDRPQETQYF. Here the CDR3 DNA reads TGTGCCAGCAGCTTATTAGACAGACCCCAAGAGACCCAGTACTTC. The J gene is TRBJ2-5, the V gene TRBV7-2; possibly TRBD1 for D (5 bases). Germline CDR1 reads SGHTA; CDR2 reads FQGNSA. Deletions cut 2 bases from V and 1 base from J, with 11 bases between. The CDR3 sequence is 15 residues long. Full variable domain (missing parts from reference TRBV7-2 and TRBJ2-5): GAGVSQSPSNKVTEKGKDVELRCDPISGHTALYWYRQSLGQGLEFLIYFQGNSAPDKSGLPSDRFSAERTGGSVSTLTIQRTQQEDSAVYLCASSLLDRPQETQYFGPGTRLLVL.

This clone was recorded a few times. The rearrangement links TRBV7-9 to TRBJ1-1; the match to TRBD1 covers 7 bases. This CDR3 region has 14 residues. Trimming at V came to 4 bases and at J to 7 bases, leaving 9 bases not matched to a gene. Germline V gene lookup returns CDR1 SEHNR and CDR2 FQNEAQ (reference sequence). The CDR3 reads CASSSMGQSYEAFF. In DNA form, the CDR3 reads TGTGCCAGCAGCTCAATGGGACAGAGTTATGAAGCTTTCTTT. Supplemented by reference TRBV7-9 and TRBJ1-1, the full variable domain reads DTGVSQNPRHKITKRGQNVTFRCDPISEHNRLYWYRQTLGQGPEFLTYFQNEAQLEKSRLLSDRFSAERPKGSFSTLEIQRTEQGDSAMYLCASSSMGQSYEAFFGQGTRLTVV.